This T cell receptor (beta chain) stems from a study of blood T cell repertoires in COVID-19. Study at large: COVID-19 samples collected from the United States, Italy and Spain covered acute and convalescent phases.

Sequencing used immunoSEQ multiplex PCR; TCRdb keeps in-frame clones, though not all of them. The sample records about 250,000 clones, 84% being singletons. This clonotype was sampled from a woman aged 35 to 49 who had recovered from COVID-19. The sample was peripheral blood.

The CDR3 DNA is TGTGCCAGCAGCTCCCCGGGCTATGGCTACACCTTC. Its translation: CASSSPGYGYTF. The rearrangement links TRBV7-9 to TRBJ1-2; no reliable D call. The CDR3 has 12 residues. The ends were cut back, 4 bases at V and 4 bases at J, with 7 bases in the middle. CDR1 is SEHNR and CDR2 is FQNEAQ in the germline V gene (reference sequence).